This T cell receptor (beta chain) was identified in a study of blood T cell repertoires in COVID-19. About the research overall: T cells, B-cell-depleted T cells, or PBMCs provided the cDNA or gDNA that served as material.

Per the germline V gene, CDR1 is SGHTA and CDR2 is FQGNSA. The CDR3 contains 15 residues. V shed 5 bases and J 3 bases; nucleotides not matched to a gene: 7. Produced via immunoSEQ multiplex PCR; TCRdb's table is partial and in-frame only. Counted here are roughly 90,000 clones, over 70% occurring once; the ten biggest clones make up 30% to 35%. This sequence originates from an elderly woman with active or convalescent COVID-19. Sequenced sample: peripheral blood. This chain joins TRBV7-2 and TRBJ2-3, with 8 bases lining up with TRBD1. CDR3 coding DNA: TGTGCCAGCAGCCAGGGGGACAGGAAAACAGATACGCAGTATTTT. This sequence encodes CASSQGDRKTDTQYF.